These 25 T cell receptor beta chains originate from one sample sequenced in a study of blood T cells in healthy people across ages. For the second PCR, which ran for about 6 to 11 cycles, a sample-barcoded 5' primer and a J-beta primer mix were used. TCRdb itself ran the 5' RACE reads through MiXCR, one entry per CDR3 protein. The sample records 900,000 to 950,000 distinct CDR3 sequences, just under 30% being singletons. This sample also belongs to another study, concerning T cells of mothers and their children.

The sample comprised blood. These receptors all stem from a woman in her 40s in good health.

This clonotype was observed a few times. The V call is TRBV6-5, the J call TRBJ2-7; 9 bases are shared with TRBD1. V trimming: 0 bases; J trimming: 2 bases; junction bases outside the gene matches: 5. The CDR3 runs to 16 residues. Germline-derived CDR1 and CDR2 are MNHEY and SVGAGI. CDR3 in DNA: TGTGCCAGCAGTTACTCGAGATGGGACAGGGCCTACGAGCAGTACTTC. This codes for CASSYSRWDRAYEQYF.

This chain connects TRBV2 to TRBJ2-3; maybe TRBD2 (6 bases). The CDR3 runs to 15 residues. Trimming cost V 11 bases and J 0 bases, with 18 bases left between them. Germline V gene data show CDR1 as SNHLY and CDR2 as FYNNEI. The CDR3 bases are TGTGCCGGCATGCTCGGACTAACTAGCACAGATACGCAGTATTTT. Protein product: CAGMLGLTSTDTQYF.

On this clonotype itself: A much larger clone is a single base away; this may be a read error. The CDR3: CAGRSTIQETQYF. The CDR3 nucleotides read TGTGCCGGCAGATCGACTATCCAAGAGACCCAGTACTTC. The chain is built from TRBV12-3 or TRBV12-4 and TRBJ2-5, with TRBD2 as a possible D gene (5 bases). The CDR3 runs to 13 residues.

This chain links TRBV6-5 with TRBJ1-2; possibly TRBD1 for D (5 bases). There are 13 residues in the CDR3. Looked up from germline, CDR1 is MNHEY and CDR2 is SVGAGI. Trimming took off 5 bases at V and 7 bases at J, with 14 bases between the two ends. The CDR3 DNA is TGTGCCAGCAGTCCCTACAGGTACTCTGGCTACACCTTC. Its translation: CASSPYRYSGYTF.

As concerns this clonotype: Because it lacks the conserved phenylalanine or tryptophan at the end, this CDR3 is likely a read error. V usage is TRBV12-3 or TRBV12-4 and J usage is TRBJ2-3; TRBD1 matches at 9 bases. This CDR3 spans 15 amino acids. The V gene end was trimmed by 5 bases and the J gene end by 4 bases; junction bases not matched to a gene: 7. For the CDR3, the DNA is TGTGCCAGCAGTCCACAGGGACAGGGAGCAGATACGCAGTATTCT. Encoded protein: CASSPQGQGADTQYS.

This clonotype was seen at least ten times. This chain links TRBV29-1 with TRBJ2-7; D is unresolved. Trimming removed 7 bases from V and 0 bases from J, with 16 bases in between. Germline V lookup: CDR1 SQVTM, CDR2 ANQGSEA. The CDR3 totals 14 residues. The CDR3: CSAYDGFSSYEQYF. CDR3 DNA: TGCAGCGCCTACGACGGATTCAGCTCCTACGAGCAGTACTTC.

This clonotype was seen a few times. The CDR3 coding sequence is TGTGCCACCAGCACAGACAGGAGGGGCTCCTACGAGCAGTACTTC. Its protein product is CATSTDRRGSYEQYF. This chain connects TRBV10-3 to TRBJ2-7; TRBD1 or TRBD2 may be the D gene (6 bases each). Germline assignment: CDR1 ENHRY and CDR2 SYGVKD. This CDR3 comprises 15 residues. Trimming cost V 10 bases and J 0 bases, with 19 bases left between them.

A word on this clonotype: A read error is possible here, since a much larger clone lies one base away. This chain uses TRBV28 with TRBJ1-2; D remains ambiguous. The CDR3 runs to 12 residues. Germline V gene lookup returns CDR1 MDHEN and CDR2 SYDVKM. As DNA, the CDR3 is TGTGCCAGCAACCTCGCTAACTGTGGCTACACCTTC. It is translated as CASNLANCGYTF.

The CDR3 nucleotides are TGTGCCAGCAGTTTATTAGTGGGGCAGCCCCAGCATTTT. Encoded protein: CASSLLVGQPQHF. The rearrangement links TRBV12-3 or TRBV12-4 to TRBJ1-5; D is uncertain. V gave up 2 bases and J gave up 7 bases, with 9 bases separating them. The CDR3 sequence is 13 residues long.

V and J are TRBV24-1 and TRBJ2-1; D is uncertain. Trimming left V 2 bases short and J 0 bases short, with 10 bases between. This CDR3 spans 16 amino acids. Germline assignment: CDR1 KGHDR and CDR2 SFDVKD. CDR3 DNA: TGTGCCACCAGTGATTCCTCACCCCTCTCCTACAATGAGCAGTTCTTC. It codes for CATSDSSPLSYNEQFF.

This chain uses TRBV7-9 with TRBJ1-2, with a possible D match to TRBD1 (5 bases). Germline loops: CDR1 SEHNR, CDR2 FQNEAQ (reference sequence). CDR3 length: 14 amino acids. Trimming removed 5 bases at V and 6 bases at J, with 16 bases between. Here the CDR3 reads CASSPEGIRDGYTF. CDR3 nucleotide sequence: TGTGCCAGCAGCCCTGAGGGGATCAGGGATGGCTACACCTTC. Full variable domain (outside the CDR3, taken from reference TRBV7-9 and TRBJ1-2): DTGVSQNPRHKITKRGQNVTFRCDPISEHNRLYWYRQTLGQGPEFLTYFQNEAQLEKSRLLSDRFSAERPKGSFSTLEIQRTEQGDSAMYLCASSPEGIRDGYTFGSGTRLTVV.

This clonotype was detected ten times or more. CDR3 in DNA: TGCAGTGCTTTCTCAGGGACAGGGTGGAACTATGGCTACACCTTC. Residues: CSAFSGTGWNYGYTF. The rearrangement uses TRBV20-1 and TRBJ1-2; 9 nucleotides agree with TRBD1. The J segment lost 2 bases and the V segment lost 5 bases, leaving 9 bases of the junction unmatched. Germline assignment: CDR1 DFQATT and CDR2 SNEGSKA (reference sequence). The CDR3 covers 15 residues.

This rearrangement joins TRBV12-3 or TRBV12-4 to TRBJ2-3, with D hard to call. This CDR3 contains 12 residues. V shed 5 bases and J shed 6 bases, with 9 bases lying between them. The CDR3 sequence: CASSPPLDTQYF. The CDR3 nucleotides are TGTGCCAGCAGTCCTCCGTTGGATACGCAGTATTTT.

The V and J genes are TRBV5-1 and TRBJ1-4, with D perhaps matching TRBD1 (5 bases). The germline CDR1 and CDR2 sequences are SGHRS and YFSETQ. The CDR3 is 16 amino acids. V lost 0 bases and J 7 bases, leaving 16 bases between the germline ends. Here the CDR3 reads CASSLVGQGRGEKLFF. Here the CDR3 DNA reads TGCGCCAGCAGCTTGGTAGGGCAGGGTCGCGGTGAAAAACTGTTTTTT.

The rearrangement uses TRBV4-1 and TRBJ2-1, with 11 bases matching TRBD2. The CDR3 is 17 amino acids. Germline trimming cut 0 bases from V and 4 bases from J; bases unmatched to any gene: 5. Germline lookup yields CDR1 MGHRA and CDR2 YSYEKL. The CDR3, as DNA: TGCGCCAGCAGCCAAGATTCCCTAGCGGGGGGTTACAATGAGCAGTTCTTC. It specifies CASSQDSLAGGYNEQFF.

V is TRBV28 and J is TRBJ1-6; 7 bases agree with TRBD1. CDR1 is MDHEN, CDR2 SYDVKM, per germline. The CDR3 length is 15 residues. Trimming at V came to 6 bases and at J to 0 bases, leaving 2 bases not matched to a gene. CDR3 in DNA: TGTGCCAGCAGGGCAGGGGGCTCCTATAATTCACCCCTCCACTTT. Its translation: CASRAGGSYNSPLHF.

This clonotype was seen repeatedly, ten times or more. The chain uses TRBV28 and TRBJ1-6; 9 positions match TRBD1. The CDR3 totals 15 residues. CDR1 and CDR2 from the germline V gene are MDHEN and SYDVKM. The V gene end was trimmed by 4 bases and the J gene end by 7 bases; junction bases not matched to a gene: 5. The CDR3 bases are TGTGCCAGCAGTTCCCCCGGGACAGGGAATTCACCCCTCCACTTT. Residues: CASSSPGTGNSPLHF.

The chain uses TRBV12-3 or TRBV12-4 and TRBJ1-2; a weak D match, TRBD1 (6 bases). The V and J ends lost 6 bases and 4 bases respectively, with 18 bases between them. The CDR3 has 15 amino acids. CDR3: CASRNGEGGVYGYTF. The DNA for the CDR3 is TGTGCCAGCAGAAACGGGGAGGGGGGGGTCTATGGCTACACCTTC.

This clonotype turned up a few times. The chain has TRBV27 and TRBJ2-3; 7 positions match TRBD2. V was clipped by 7 bases and J by 4 bases; unmatched bases: 11. Germline lookup yields CDR1 MNHEY and CDR2 SMNVEV (reference sequence). This CDR3 has 15 amino acids. CDR3 residues: CASTMRALAADTQYF. The CDR3 DNA follows: TGTGCCAGCACGATGCGGGCTCTAGCGGCAGATACGCAGTATTTT.

This clonotype was observed a few times. The chain combines TRBV28 with TRBJ1-2; D may be TRBD1 (5 bases). V lost 5 bases to trimming and J lost 2 bases, with 21 bases between them. The CDR3 sequence is 17 residues long. Germline CDR1 and CDR2: MDHEN and SYDVKM. CDR3 sequence reads: CASSTLYVGRVNYGYTF. Here the CDR3 DNA reads TGTGCCAGCAGTACGTTGTATGTAGGCAGGGTAAACTATGGCTACACCTTC.

This clonotype was observed a few times. It may be a read error: a sequence one base away is much more abundant. The chain is built from TRBV5-5 and TRBJ1-2; D gene unclear. CDR1 and CDR2 (germline): SGHKS, YYEKEE (reference sequence). The CDR3 is 14 amino acids. In DNA form, the CDR3 reads TGTGTCAGCAGCTTGGGAGGAGGTTCCTATGGCTACACCTTC. It encodes CVSSLGGGSYGYTF.

This clonotype was counted between two and nine times. The V and J genes are TRBV21-1 and TRBJ2-5; the D call TRBD1 from the table was never checked on the DNA. TRBV21-1 is a known pseudogene. This CDR3 comprises 13 residues. The CDR3 DNA follows: TGTGCCACAGATCACAGGGGCCAAGAGACCCAGTACTTC. It yields the protein CATDHRGQETQYF.

With respect to this clonotype: A much larger clone sits a single nucleotide away, making a read error possible. The chain combines TRBV5-1 with TRBJ2-7; D unresolved. The V and J ends lost 5 bases and 6 bases respectively, with 18 bases between them. The CDR3 runs to 14 residues. CDR1 is SGHRS, CDR2 YFSETQ, per germline. Here the CDR3 reads CASRRSTATCEQYF. The CDR3 nucleotides read TGCGCCAGCAGAAGATCGACGGCGACCTGCGAGCAGTACTTC.

This clonotype has ten or more counts. CDR3 sequence reads: CASSPGQRLYEQYF. CDR3 DNA sequence: TGTGCCAGCAGTCCGGGACAGAGACTCTACGAGCAGTACTTC. The chain couples TRBV7-2 to TRBJ2-7; 7 nucleotides match TRBD1. The CDR3 length is 14 residues. From germline, CDR1 is SGHTA and CDR2 FQGNSA. V shed 6 bases, J shed 3 bases, and the junction held 8 bases outside the gene matches.

For this clonotype: Given a much more abundant clone one base away, this may be a read error. The gene calls are TRBV11-2 and TRBJ1-2, with 7 bases aligning to TRBD1. CDR3 length: 15 amino acids. Germline-derived CDR1 and CDR2 are SGHAT and FQNNGV. This chain's CDR3 is CASTLSRGENYGCTF. For the CDR3, the DNA is TGTGCCAGCACCCTGTCCAGGGGGGAGAACTATGGCTGCACCTTC. The entire variable domain, with the rest obtained from reference TRBV11-2 and TRBJ1-2, is as follows: EAGVAQSPRYKIIEKRQSVAFWCNPISGHATLYWYQQILGQGPKLLIQFQNNGVVDDSQLPKDRFSAERLKGVDSTLKIQPAKLEDSAVYLCASTLSRGENYGCTFGSGTRLTVV.